Sequencing of this TCR beta chain was carried out in a study of cytomegalovirus exposure and HLA in healthy donors. Whole-study results and caveats: Presence/absence analyses assumed roughly uniform sequencing depth across donors, which may not hold. Among CMV-associated TCR beta chains, most appeared HLA-restricted in a later analysis. The study reported that TCR beta sequences accurately predicted HLA-A and HLA-B alleles in most subjects.

PCR employed 60 Vbeta and 13 Jbeta primers. The assay was immunoSEQ multiplex PCR, and TCRdb's table has in-frame clones only and misses some. Its table records some 47,000 clones. The CDR3 is 15 residues long. The V segment lost 4 bases and the J segment 3 bases; nucleotides outside the gene matches: 8. Germline loops: CDR1 SGHNT, CDR2 YYREEE (reference sequence). Remarks on this clone: The antigen is not known.

The specimen was PBMCs. The receptor was isolated from a woman aged 40 to 49 in good health and CMV-seronegative. The chain recombines TRBV5-4 with TRBJ2-5, with 8 bases that match TRBD1. The CDR3 loop reads CASSPGQGRKETQYF. For the CDR3, the DNA is TGTGCCAGCAGCCCCGGACAGGGTAGAAAAGAGACCCAGTACTTC.